Below, 8 T cell receptor beta chains from the same sample are listed, as sequenced in a study of T cell responses to AZD1222 COVID-19 vaccine. The protocol was immunoSEQ multiplex PCR, while the TCRdb copy is restricted to in-frame clones and leaves out a portion. The top ten clones hold roughly 1.8% of a sample with 200,000 to 250,000 clones, around 94% of them seen once. Sequencing used peripheral blood, obtained 28 days after the second dose of the MenACWY control vaccine. The receptors were sampled from an adult who received the MenACWY meningococcal vaccine as a control.

This sequence joins TRBV9 and TRBJ1-4; possible D gene TRBD1, 5 bases. The CDR3 runs 15 residues. Germline V gene sequence: CDR1 SGDLS, CDR2 YYNGEE. V lost 0 bases to trimming and J lost 7 bases, with 13 bases between them. In DNA, the CDR3 is TGTGCCAGCAGCGTAGCCGGAGGGGTCGGTGAAAAACTGTTTTTT. It codes for CASSVAGGVGEKLFF.

The chain recombines TRBV30 with TRBJ1-1, with a possible D match to TRBD1 (6 bases). The V end lost 3 bases, the J end lost 3 bases, and 11 bases lay between the germline ends. CDR3 length: 13 amino acids. The germline CDR1 and CDR2 sequences are GTSNPN and SVGIG (reference sequence). DNA for the CDR3: TGTGCCTGGAGCCCGGGACACTACACTGAAGCTTTCTTT. This translates into CAWSPGHYTEAFF.

The V gene is TRBV19, the J gene TRBJ2-2; a weak D match, TRBD2 (6 bases). V was shortened by 2 bases and J by 10 bases, with 8 bases between the two germline ends. The germline CDR1 and CDR2 sequences are LNHDA and SQIVND (reference sequence). The CDR3 has 12 amino acids. DNA for the CDR3: TGTGCCAGTAGTATAAGGCGGGAGGAGCTGTTTTTT. Protein sequence: CASSIRREELFF. The full variable domain, completed using reference TRBV19 and TRBJ2-2, is DGGITQSPKYLFRKEGQNVTLSCEQNLNHDAMYWYRQDPGQGLRLIYYSQIVNDFQKGDIAEGYSVSREKKESFPLTVTSAQKNPTAFYLCASSIRREELFFGEGSRLTVL.

The chain recombines TRBV7-6 with TRBJ2-2; 8 nucleotides match TRBD1. Germline V gene lookup returns CDR1 SGHVS and CDR2 FNYEAQ. The J segment lost 2 bases and the V segment lost 5 bases, leaving 10 bases of the junction unmatched. This CDR3 has 17 residues. The chain's CDR3 is CASSATRDRSNTGELFF. DNA of the CDR3: TGTGCCAGCAGCGCCACGCGGGACAGGAGCAACACCGGGGAGCTGTTTTTT.

V gene TRBV27 combines with J gene TRBJ1-2; D call uncertain. The germline gives CDR1 MNHEY, CDR2 SMNVEV (reference sequence). The CDR3 sequence is 16 residues long. V gave up 4 bases and J gave up 3 bases, with 18 bases separating them. Here the CDR3 reads CASSSAIKFSHYGYTF. CDR3 nucleotide sequence: TGTGCCAGCAGTTCGGCCATAAAGTTCTCCCACTATGGCTACACCTTC.

For the CDR3, the DNA is TGTGCCAGCAGCTTATCATCTAGGGAGACCCAGTACTTC. Translated: CASSLSSRETQYF. The chain has TRBV7-3 and TRBJ2-5; D gene ambiguous. The germline V and J ends were trimmed by 2 bases and 5 bases, with 9 bases remaining between them. Germline V gene sequence: CDR1 SGHTA, CDR2 FQGTGA. This CDR3 comprises 13 residues.

This chain connects TRBV7-3 to TRBJ1-1, with D perhaps matching TRBD1 (6 bases). Germline-derived CDR1 and CDR2 are SGHTA and FQGTGA. This CDR3 has 15 amino acids. V dropped 0 bases and J dropped 6 bases, with 14 bases sitting between them. The CDR3 loop reads CASSLTGTPTAEAFF. In DNA, the CDR3 is TGTGCCAGCAGCTTAACAGGGACACCCACCGCTGAAGCTTTCTTT.

The genes are TRBV19 and TRBJ1-6; possibly TRBD1 for D (5 bases). V was trimmed by 3 bases and J by 7 bases, leaving 13 bases between them. Germline V gives CDR1 LNHDA, CDR2 SQIVND (reference sequence). The CDR3 runs to 15 residues. The CDR3 nucleotides read TGTGCCAGTAGTATCGGTGTCAGGGCCAATTCACCCCTCCACTTT. Its protein is CASSIGVRANSPLHF.